This T cell receptor beta chain was captured by sequencing in a study of regulatory T cells in long-lasting Graves disease. Whole-study context: Graves' patients, diagnosed recently, had received antithyroid drugs under 3 months.

With iRepertoire HTBI primers and Arm-PCR of CDR3 regions, TCR beta libraries were built. TCRdb passed the multiplex PCR reads through MiXCR, listing each CDR3 protein once. The data show around 360,000 distinct CDR3 sequences, 15% to 20% seen once. The time point is: newly diagnosed GD, antithyroid drugs for less than 3 months. The TCR library was prepared using RNA isolated from PBMCs. This clonotype occurred many times. Per germline, CDR1 GTSNPN and CDR2 SVGIG (reference sequence). The CDR3 runs 14 residues. J was trimmed by 0 bases and V by 0 bases; bases with no gene match: 2. The data also belong to a second study, concerning T cells in Graves' hyperthyroidism and ophthalmopathy.

The sample here was peripheral blood mononuclear cells (PBMCs), taken at new diagnosis, from a patient treated with antithyroid drugs. The TCR originated in a woman under 30 with Graves disease. V and J are TRBV30 and TRBJ2-7; 7 nucleotides match TRBD2. In nucleotides, the CDR3 is TGTGCCTGGAGTGTATCGGGGGGCTCCTACGAGCAGTACTTC. Amino acids: CAWSVSGGSYEQYF.